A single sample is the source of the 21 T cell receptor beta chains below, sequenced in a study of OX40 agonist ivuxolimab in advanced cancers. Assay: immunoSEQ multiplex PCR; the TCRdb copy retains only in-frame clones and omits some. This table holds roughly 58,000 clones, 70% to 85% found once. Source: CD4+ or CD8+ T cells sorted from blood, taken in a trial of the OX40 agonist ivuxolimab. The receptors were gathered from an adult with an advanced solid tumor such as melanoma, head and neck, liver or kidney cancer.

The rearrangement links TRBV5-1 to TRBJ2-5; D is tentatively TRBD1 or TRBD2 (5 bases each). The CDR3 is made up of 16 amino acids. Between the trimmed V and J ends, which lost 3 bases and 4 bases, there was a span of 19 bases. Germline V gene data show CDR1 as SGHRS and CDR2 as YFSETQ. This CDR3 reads CASSSTGPPRGETQYF. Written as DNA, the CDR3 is TGCGCCAGCAGCTCCACCGGACCCCCGAGGGGAGAGACCCAGTACTTC.

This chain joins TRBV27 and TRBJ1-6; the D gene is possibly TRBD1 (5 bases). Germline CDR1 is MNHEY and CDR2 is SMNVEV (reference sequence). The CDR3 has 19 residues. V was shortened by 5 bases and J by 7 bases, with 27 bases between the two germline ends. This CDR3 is CASSPRLGGGAVGNSPLHF. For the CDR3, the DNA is TGTGCCAGCAGTCCCCGACTGGGGGGTGGGGCCGTCGGGAATTCACCCCTCCACTTT.

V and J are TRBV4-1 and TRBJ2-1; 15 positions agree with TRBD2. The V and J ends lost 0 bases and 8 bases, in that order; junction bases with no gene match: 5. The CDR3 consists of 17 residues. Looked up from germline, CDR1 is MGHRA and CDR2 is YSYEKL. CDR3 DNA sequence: TGCGCCAGCAGCCAAGATTACGGACTAGCGGGGGGGGATGAGCAGTTCTTC. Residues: CASSQDYGLAGGDEQFF.

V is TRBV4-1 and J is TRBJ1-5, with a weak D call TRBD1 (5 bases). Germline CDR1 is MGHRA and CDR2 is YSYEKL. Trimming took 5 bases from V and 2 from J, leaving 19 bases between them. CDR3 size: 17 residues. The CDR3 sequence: CASSSERGVFGNQPQHF. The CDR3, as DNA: TGCGCCAGCAGCTCGGAGCGGGGGGTATTCGGCAATCAGCCCCAGCATTTT.

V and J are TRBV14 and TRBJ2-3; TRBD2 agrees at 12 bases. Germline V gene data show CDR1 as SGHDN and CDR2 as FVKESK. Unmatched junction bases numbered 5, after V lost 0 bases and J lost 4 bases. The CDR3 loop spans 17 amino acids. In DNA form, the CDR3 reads TGTGCCAGCAGCCAAGATTGGGCTAGCGGGGGGGCAGATACGCAGTATTTT. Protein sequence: CASSQDWASGGADTQYF.

CDR3 region: CASKAGFGSEAFF. DNA of the CDR3: TGTGCCAGCAAGGCAGGATTTGGCAGTGAAGCTTTCTTT. J is TRBJ1-1 and V is TRBV6-1; D remains ambiguous. The CDR3 runs to 13 residues. The V end lost 7 bases, the J end lost 7 bases, and 16 bases lay between the germline ends. Looked up from germline, CDR1 is MNHNS and CDR2 is SASEGT.

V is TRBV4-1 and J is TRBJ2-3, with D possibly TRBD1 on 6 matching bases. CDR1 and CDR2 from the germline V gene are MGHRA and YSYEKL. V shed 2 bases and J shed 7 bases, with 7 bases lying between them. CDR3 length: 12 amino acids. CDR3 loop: CASSQQGNTQYF. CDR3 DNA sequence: TGCGCCAGCAGCCAACAGGGGAATACGCAGTATTTT.

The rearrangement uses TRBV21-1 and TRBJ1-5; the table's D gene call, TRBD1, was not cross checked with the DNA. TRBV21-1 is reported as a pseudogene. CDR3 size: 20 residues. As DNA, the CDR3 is TGTGCCAGCAGCAACGAACCGGGACAGGGGACTTGTTATAGCAATCAGCCCCAGCATTTT. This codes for CASSNEPGQGTCYSNQPQHF.

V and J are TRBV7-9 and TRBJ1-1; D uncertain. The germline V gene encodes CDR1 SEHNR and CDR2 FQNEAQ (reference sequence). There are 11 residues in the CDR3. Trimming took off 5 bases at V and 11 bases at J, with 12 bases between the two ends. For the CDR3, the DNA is TGTGCCAGCAGCCTACCCCCTCTGGCTTTCTTT. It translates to CASSLPPLAFF. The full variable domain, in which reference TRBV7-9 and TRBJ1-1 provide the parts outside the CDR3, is DTGVSQNPRHKITKRGQNVTFRCDPISEHNRLYWYRQTLGQGPEFLTYFQNEAQLEKSRLLSDRFSAERPKGSFSTLEIQRTEQGDSAMYLCASSLPPLAFFGQGTRLTVV.

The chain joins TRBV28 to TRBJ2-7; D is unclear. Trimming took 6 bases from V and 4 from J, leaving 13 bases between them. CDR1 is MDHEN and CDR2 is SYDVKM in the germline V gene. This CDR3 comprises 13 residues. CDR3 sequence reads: CASSPIVQYEQYF. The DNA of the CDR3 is TGTGCCAGCAGCCCTATCGTACAGTACGAGCAGTACTTC.

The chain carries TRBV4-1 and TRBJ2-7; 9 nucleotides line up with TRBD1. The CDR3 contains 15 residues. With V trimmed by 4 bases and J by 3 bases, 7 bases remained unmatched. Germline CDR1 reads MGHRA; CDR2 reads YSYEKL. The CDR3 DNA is TGCGCCAGCAGCCGGGAGGGACAGGGCCTCTACGAGCAGTACTTC. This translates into CASSREGQGLYEQYF.

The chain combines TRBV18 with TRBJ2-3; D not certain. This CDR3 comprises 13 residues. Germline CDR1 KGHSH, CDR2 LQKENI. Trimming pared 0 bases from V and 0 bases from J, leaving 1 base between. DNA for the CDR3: TGTGCCAGCTCACCACCGAGCACAGATACGCAGTATTTT. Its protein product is CASSPPSTDTQYF.

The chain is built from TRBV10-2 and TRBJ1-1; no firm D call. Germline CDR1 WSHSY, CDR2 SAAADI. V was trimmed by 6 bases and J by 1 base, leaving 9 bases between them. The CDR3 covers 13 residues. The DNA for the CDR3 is TGCGCCAGCAGGGGAATAGGGAACACTGAAGCTTTCTTT. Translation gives CASRGIGNTEAFF.

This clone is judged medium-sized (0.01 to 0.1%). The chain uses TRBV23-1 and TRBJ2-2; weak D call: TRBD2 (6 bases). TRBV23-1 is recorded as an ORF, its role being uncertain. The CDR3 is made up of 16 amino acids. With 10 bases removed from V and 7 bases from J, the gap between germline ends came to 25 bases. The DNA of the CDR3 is TGCGCCAACCCGAGGGGACTCCCTGGAGGTGGCGGGGAGCTGTTTTTT. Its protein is CANPRGLPGGGGELFF.

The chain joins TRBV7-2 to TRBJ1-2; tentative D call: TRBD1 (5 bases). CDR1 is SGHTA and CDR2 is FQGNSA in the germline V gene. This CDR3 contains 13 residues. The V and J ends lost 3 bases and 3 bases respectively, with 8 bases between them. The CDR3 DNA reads TGTGCCAGCAGCTTCGGGGGGGACTATGGCTACACCTTC. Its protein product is CASSFGGDYGYTF.

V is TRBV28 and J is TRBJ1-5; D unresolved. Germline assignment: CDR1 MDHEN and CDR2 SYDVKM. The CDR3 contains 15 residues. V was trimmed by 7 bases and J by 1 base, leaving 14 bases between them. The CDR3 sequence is CASTNLDGSNQPQHF. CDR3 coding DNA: TGTGCCAGCACGAACCTGGACGGGAGCAATCAGCCCCAGCATTTT.

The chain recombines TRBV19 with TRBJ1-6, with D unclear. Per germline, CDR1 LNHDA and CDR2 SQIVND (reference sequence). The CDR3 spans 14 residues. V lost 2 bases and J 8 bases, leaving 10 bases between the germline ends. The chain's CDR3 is CASSINGRDSPLHF. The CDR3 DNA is TGTGCCAGTAGTATAAACGGTCGGGATTCACCCCTCCACTTT.

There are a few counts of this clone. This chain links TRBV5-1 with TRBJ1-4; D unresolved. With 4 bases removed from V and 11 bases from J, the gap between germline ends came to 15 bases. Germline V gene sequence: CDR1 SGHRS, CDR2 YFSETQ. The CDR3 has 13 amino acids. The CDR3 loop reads CASSNLDGEKLFF. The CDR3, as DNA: TGCGCCAGCAGCAACCTGGACGGGGAGAAACTGTTTTTT.

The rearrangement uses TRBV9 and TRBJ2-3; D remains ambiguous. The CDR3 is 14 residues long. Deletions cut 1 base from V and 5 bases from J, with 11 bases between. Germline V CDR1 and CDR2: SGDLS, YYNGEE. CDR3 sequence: CASSVSQTGDTQYF. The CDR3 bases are TGTGCCAGCAGCGTAAGCCAGACGGGAGATACGCAGTATTTT.

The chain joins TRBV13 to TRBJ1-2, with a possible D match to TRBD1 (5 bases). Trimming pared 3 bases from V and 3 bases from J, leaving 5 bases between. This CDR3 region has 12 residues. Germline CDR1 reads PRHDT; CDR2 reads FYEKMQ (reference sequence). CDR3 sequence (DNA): TGTGCCAGCAGCTTGGGGCACTATGGCTACACCTTC. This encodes CASSLGHYGYTF.

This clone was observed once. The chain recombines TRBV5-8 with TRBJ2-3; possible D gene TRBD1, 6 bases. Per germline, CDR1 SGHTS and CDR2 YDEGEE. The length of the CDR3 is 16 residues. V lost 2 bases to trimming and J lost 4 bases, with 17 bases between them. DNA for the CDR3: TGTGCCAGCAGCTTCTTAACAGGGAGTTGGCCAGATACGCAGTATTTT. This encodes CASSFLTGSWPDTQYF.